This TCR beta chain originates from a study of cytomegalovirus exposure and HLA in healthy donors. Findings and limits, study-wide: Per a prior analysis, the majority of TCR beta V segments were productive roughly 87% or roughly 30% of the time.

Concerning this clone: Its target is not known.

This CDR3 has 15 residues. Trimming cost V 4 bases and J 4 bases; bases outside gene matches: 5. CDR1 is ENHRY, CDR2 SYGVKD, per germline. Use of 60 Vbeta and 13 Jbeta primers characterized the PCR. Sequenced by immunoSEQ multiplex PCR; TCRdb stores in-frame clones only, minus some. The repertoire holds some 200,000 clones, 84% seen once, with approximately 2.9% in the top ten. Sequencing was carried out using PBMCs. The receptor comes from a woman between 50 and 59 years old in good health and CMV-seropositive. The J gene is TRBJ2-1, the V gene TRBV10-3; 9 bases align to TRBD2. In DNA, the CDR3 is TGTGCCATCAGTGTTAGCGGGGGATCTTACAATGAGCAGTTCTTC. Residues: CAISVSGGSYNEQFF.